One sample yielded the 29 T cell receptor beta chains listed below, sequenced in a study of blood T cell repertoires in COVID-19. Produced via immunoSEQ multiplex PCR; TCRdb's table is partial and in-frame only. The top ten hold around 1% of the sample, which has hundreds of thousands of clones, 80% to 90% seen once. Sequencing was carried out using PBMCs or T cells enriched from blood (not recorded which). The origin of the receptors is a man aged 18 to 29 who had recovered from COVID-19.

This chain connects TRBV19 to TRBJ2-2, with a weak D call TRBD1 (6 bases). Germline V gene lookup returns CDR1 LNHDA and CDR2 SQIVND (reference sequence). Trimming shortened V by 2 bases and J by 0 bases, and 13 bases separated the two germline ends. The CDR3 is 17 residues long. The CDR3 bases are TGTGCCAGTAGTATAATAAACAGGGCTGCGAACACCGGGGAGCTGTTTTTT. It yields the protein CASSIINRAANTGELFF.

The V gene is TRBV9, the J gene TRBJ2-1, with 10 bases fitting TRBD2. CDR3 size: 16 residues. Germline V CDR1 and CDR2: SGDLS, YYNGEE. Germline trimming cut 4 bases from V and 6 bases from J; bases unmatched to any gene: 10. The CDR3 is CASSPNERGGRNEQFF. In DNA form, the CDR3 reads TGTGCCAGCAGCCCTAATGAGCGGGGGGGCCGCAATGAGCAGTTCTTC.

The chain joins TRBV19 to TRBJ1-1; D ambiguous. CDR3 length equals 11 residues. In germline, CDR1 is LNHDA, CDR2 SQIVND (reference sequence). V was pared by 9 bases and J by 5 bases, with 10 bases between. DNA of the CDR3: TGTGCCAGCCAAACCTATACTGAAGCTTTCTTT. Protein product: CASQTYTEAFF.

The V call is TRBV3-1 (or the pseudogene TRBV3-2), the J call TRBJ1-3; unclear D gene. The CDR3 runs to 15 residues. CDR1 LGHDT and CDR2 YNNKEL come from the germline V gene (reference sequence). Trimming shortened V by 3 bases and J by 4 bases, and 13 bases separated the two germline ends. The CDR3 DNA sequence: TGTGCCAGCAGCCATCGGCTGGCGGGGGGAAACACCATATATTTT. It yields the protein CASSHRLAGGNTIYF.

The rearrangement uses TRBV7-8 and TRBJ1-6; weak D call: TRBD1 (5 bases). Germline assignment: CDR1 SGHVS and CDR2 FQNEAQ. This CDR3 spans 15 amino acids. V lost 5 bases, J lost 4 bases, and 12 bases lay in between. For the CDR3, the DNA is TGTGCCAGCAGCATGCAGGGAGGATATAATTCACCCCTCCACTTT. It is translated as CASSMQGGYNSPLHF.

This rearrangement joins TRBV29-1 to TRBJ2-5; D is possibly TRBD1 (6 bases). V shed 4 bases and J shed 0 bases, with 12 bases lying between them. This CDR3 comprises 14 residues. Germline V CDR1 and CDR2: SQVTM, ANQGSEA. The CDR3: CSVGLTGYQETQYF. For the CDR3, the DNA is TGCAGCGTTGGGTTAACAGGGTACCAAGAGACCCAGTACTTC.

This clone was counted only a few times. V is TRBV2 and J is TRBJ1-1; D remains ambiguous. Germline V gives CDR1 SNHLY, CDR2 FYNNEI. V lost 3 bases to trimming and J lost 3 bases, with 11 bases between them. The CDR3 totals 14 residues. The CDR3 spells CASSDEGIYTEAFF. The CDR3, as DNA: TGTGCCAGCAGTGATGAGGGAATATACACTGAAGCTTTCTTT.

The chain is built from TRBV19 and TRBJ1-4, with D unclear. Trimming took 1 base from V and 6 from J, leaving 9 bases between them. In germline, CDR1 is LNHDA, CDR2 SQIVND (reference sequence). This CDR3 region has 14 residues. CDR3 amino acids: CASSIGVGYEKLFF. For the CDR3, the DNA is TGTGCCAGTAGTATAGGTGTCGGTTATGAAAAACTGTTTTTT.

This chain links TRBV4-1 with TRBJ2-3; the match to TRBD2 covers 8 bases. Losses at the gene ends were 3 bases for V and 2 bases for J; bases not matched to a gene: 7. This CDR3 has 16 residues. Germline V gene lookup returns CDR1 MGHRA and CDR2 YSYEKL. The CDR3 DNA follows: TGCGCCAGCAGCCATAGACTAGCGCCTTCCACAGATACGCAGTATTTT. Its protein is CASSHRLAPSTDTQYF.

The chain carries TRBV29-1 and TRBJ1-1; D might be TRBD1 (5 bases). Trimming cost V 5 bases and J 6 bases, with 10 bases left between them. The CDR3 loop spans 11 amino acids. Per the germline V gene, CDR1 is SQVTM and CDR2 is ANQGSEA. DNA of the CDR3: TGCAGCGTTATACAGGTACCTGAAGCTTTCTTT. It is translated as CSVIQVPEAFF. The full variable domain, rest sourced from reference TRBV29-1 and TRBJ1-1, is SAVISQKPSRDICQRGTSLTIQCQVDSQVTMMFWYRQQPGQSLTLIATANQGSEATYESGFVIDKFPISRPNLTFSTLTVSNMSPEDSSIYLCSVIQVPEAFFGQGTRLTVV.

The chain couples TRBV6-5 to TRBJ1-5; 7 nucleotides line up with TRBD1. This CDR3 has 14 amino acids. CDR1 and CDR2 (germline): MNHEY, SVGAGI. V lost 8 bases, J lost 4 bases, and 8 bases stayed unmatched. The CDR3: CASSRQGTNQPQHF. CDR3 nucleotides: TGTGCCAGCTCCCGACAGGGAACGAATCAGCCCCAGCATTTT.

The chain employs TRBV6-1 and TRBJ2-7; perhaps TRBD1 as D (6 bases). Germline lookup yields CDR1 MNHNS and CDR2 SASEGT. This CDR3 contains 18 residues. V shed 2 bases and J shed 6 bases, with 26 bases lying between them. For the CDR3, the DNA is TGTGCCAGCAGTGAATCCTCCTTCTCCGGGACACTGCCCGGCGAGCAGTACTTC. It is translated as CASSESSFSGTLPGEQYF.

This chain uses TRBV9 with TRBJ2-2; possibly TRBD2 for D (6 bases). Trimming pared 1 base from V and 5 bases from J, leaving 12 bases between. The CDR3 runs 15 residues. CDR1 is SGDLS, CDR2 YYNGEE, per germline. CDR3 nucleotides: TGTGCCAGCAGCGTATTAGCGGAGCTAACCGGGGAGCTGTTTTTT. It encodes CASSVLAELTGELFF.

Note on this clone: The junction departs from the called germline gene at one end, perhaps through a read error. This chain uses TRBV14 with TRBJ2-7; 16 nucleotides align to TRBD2. Germline V lookup: CDR1 SGHDN, CDR2 FVKESK. This CDR3 comprises 16 residues. In DNA form, the CDR3 reads TGTGCCAGCAGCTTTTCGGGACTAGCGGGGGGGCATGCCTTTCTCTTC. It codes for CASSFSGLAGGHAFLF.

V usage is TRBV6-2 or TRBV6-3 and J usage is TRBJ1-5, with no clear D. Trimming stripped 0 bases from V and 9 bases from J, with 15 bases between. Germline V gene data show CDR1 as MNHEY and CDR2 as SVGEGT. The CDR3 length is 15 residues. DNA for the CDR3: TGTGCCAGCAGTTACTCGAGCGGAGCGTTGGGGCCCCAGCATTTT. This codes for CASSYSSGALGPQHF.

The genes are TRBV2 and TRBJ1-5; D ambiguous. Germline CDR1 is SNHLY and CDR2 is FYNNEI. This CDR3 spans 12 amino acids. Trimming removed 0 bases from V and 11 bases from J, with 8 bases in between. The CDR3 sequence: CASSEARRSQHF. In DNA, the CDR3 is TGTGCCAGCAGTGAAGCGCGTCGCTCCCAGCATTTT.

J is TRBJ1-3 and V is TRBV30, with D uncertain. In germline, CDR1 is GTSNPN, CDR2 SVGIG (reference sequence). CDR3 size: 13 residues. V was clipped by 5 bases and J by 0 bases, with 8 bases between them. DNA of the CDR3: TGTGCCTGGTCGGGGAGCTCTGGAAACACCATATATTTT. It is translated as CAWSGSSGNTIYF.

V usage is TRBV4-2 and J usage is TRBJ1-2, with TRBD1 as a possible D gene (5 bases). Trimming shortened V by 0 bases and J by 4 bases, and 18 bases separated the two germline ends. CDR1 LGHNA and CDR2 YNFKEQ come from the germline V gene. This CDR3 comprises 17 residues. CDR3 protein: CASSQEWGGRNSYGYTF. In DNA, the CDR3 is TGTGCCAGCAGCCAAGAATGGGGCGGCAGGAACTCCTATGGCTACACCTTC.

The chain carries TRBV7-2 and TRBJ1-6; D unresolved. CDR3 length equals 19 residues. Looked up from germline, CDR1 is SGHTA and CDR2 is FQGNSA. Trimming pared 1 base from V and 0 bases from J, leaving 16 bases between. CDR3 bases: TGTGCCAGCAGCTTAGGTAGAGGCCTAAGGAGCTCCTATAATTCACCCCTCCACTTT. Its translation is CASSLGRGLRSSYNSPLHF. The full variable domain, in which reference TRBV7-2 and TRBJ1-6 provide the parts outside the CDR3, is GAGVSQSPSNKVTEKGKDVELRCDPISGHTALYWYRQSLGQGLEFLIYFQGNSAPDKSGLPSDRFSAERTGGSVSTLTIQRTQQEDSAVYLCASSLGRGLRSSYNSPLHFGNGTRLTVT.

This clone was seen only a few times. The gene calls are TRBV4-2 and TRBJ2-7; a weak D match, TRBD2 (7 bases). V gave up 0 bases and J gave up 0 bases, with 9 bases separating them. Germline CDR1 is LGHNA and CDR2 is YNFKEQ. The CDR3 covers 15 residues. This CDR3 is CASSQERGHSYEQYF. The CDR3, as DNA: TGTGCCAGCAGCCAAGAGCGGGGGCACTCCTACGAGCAGTACTTC.

J is TRBJ1-1 and V is TRBV5-1; no reliable D call. V gave up 4 bases and J gave up 2 bases, with 12 bases separating them. The germline gives CDR1 SGHRS, CDR2 YFSETQ. This CDR3 has 14 amino acids. CDR3 sequence reads: CASSMGGLNTEAFF. In nucleotides, the CDR3 is TGCGCCAGCAGCATGGGCGGTTTAAACACTGAAGCTTTCTTT.

V usage is TRBV7-2 and J usage is TRBJ2-1; 10 bases agree with TRBD2. V shed 4 bases, J shed 9 bases, and the junction held 9 bases outside the gene matches. Per germline, CDR1 SGHTA and CDR2 FQGNSA. The CDR3 contains 15 residues. The CDR3: CASSSLAGGSREQFF. DNA for the CDR3: TGTGCCAGCAGCTCGTTAGCGGGAGGTAGTCGTGAGCAGTTCTTC.

The rearrangement joins TRBV24-1 to TRBJ2-3; tentatively, D is TRBD1 (6 bases). The germline V gene encodes CDR1 KGHDR and CDR2 SFDVKD. With 4 bases removed from V and 0 bases from J, the gap between germline ends came to 10 bases. This CDR3 comprises 15 residues. The CDR3 here is CATSDRGQSTDTQYF. The CDR3 DNA reads TGTGCCACCAGTGACCGAGGACAGAGCACAGATACGCAGTATTTT.

The CDR3 reads CASSPQGVGELFF. DNA of the CDR3: TGTGCCAGCAGCCCACAGGGCGTCGGGGAGCTGTTTTTT. The chain is built from TRBV7-8 and TRBJ2-2; D perhaps matches TRBD1 (6 bases). The V gene's germline CDR1 is SGHVS and CDR2 FQNEAQ. CDR3 length: 13 residues. Trimming removed 5 bases at V and 7 bases at J, with 11 bases between.

The V and J genes are TRBV29-1 and TRBJ2-7; TRBD1 aligns across 10 bases. V was clipped by 5 bases and J by 2 bases; unmatched bases: 15. The CDR3 loop spans 17 amino acids. Germline V gives CDR1 SQVTM, CDR2 ANQGSEA. The CDR3 protein is CSVRFNKAGTGAYEQYF. The DNA for the CDR3 is TGCAGCGTTCGATTTAATAAAGCCGGGACAGGGGCCTACGAGCAGTACTTC.

The rearrangement links TRBV27 to TRBJ2-3; D remains ambiguous. V lost 6 bases, J lost 2 bases, and 18 bases lay in between. Germline CDR1 is MNHEY and CDR2 is SMNVEV (reference sequence). This CDR3 is built from 16 residues. The CDR3 bases are TGTGCCAGCAGACCCTCAGCTGCACAGAACACAGATACGCAGTATTTT. This gives the protein CASRPSAAQNTDTQYF.

This sequence joins TRBV4-1 and TRBJ2-2; the match to TRBD1 covers 7 bases. The CDR3 covers 18 residues. V dropped 1 base and J dropped 0; count of bases not matched to a gene: 8. Germline assignment: CDR1 MGHRA and CDR2 YSYEKL. This CDR3 is CASSQGPFTGANTGELFF. Here the CDR3 DNA reads TGCGCCAGCAGCCAAGGACCATTTACAGGGGCGAACACCGGGGAGCTGTTTTTT.

The chain employs TRBV28 and TRBJ1-2; D possibly corresponds to TRBD1 (5 bases). The length of the CDR3 is 15 residues. Germline V CDR1 and CDR2: MDHEN, SYDVKM. V was shortened by 7 bases and J by 3 bases, with 18 bases between the two germline ends. The CDR3 sequence is CASTSWGRPHYGYTF. CDR3 DNA sequence: TGTGCCAGCACATCATGGGGCAGGCCTCACTATGGCTACACCTTC.

This chain uses TRBV28 with TRBJ1-2, with 11 positions matching TRBD1. The ends lost 6 bases at V and 8 bases at J; junction bases unmatched: 5. Per germline, CDR1 MDHEN and CDR2 SYDVKM. CDR3 length: 13 residues. The CDR3 spells CASSPGTGGGYTF. The CDR3 coding sequence is TGTGCCAGCAGCCCTGGGACAGGGGGAGGCTACACCTTC.